This TCR beta chain was captured by sequencing in a study of OX40 agonist ivuxolimab in advanced cancers. For context, the study as a whole: Ivuxolimab was a fully human IgG2 agonistic monoclonal antibody targeting the costimulatory receptor OX40 (CD134). Of the 50 to 55 dose-escalation patients, hepatocellular carcinoma was present in about 20, melanoma in approximately 15, renal cell carcinoma in 9 and head and neck cancer in 9. The monotherapy dose-escalation portion (N of about 47 patients) of the phase I ivuxolimab trial is reported in the paper. Partial responses occurred in three dose-escalation patients: two with cutaneous melanoma and one with hepatocellular carcinoma. Intravenous ivuxolimab was administered to patients every 2 weeks at six dose levels: 0.01, 0.1, 0.3, 1.5, 3 and 10 mg/kg. Peripheral TCRbeta sequencing was intended to test whether TCR sequence diversity was altered and clonal T-cell expansion was caused by ivuxolimab. The dose-escalation cohort was roughly 87% male with a mean age of about 58 years, ranging from roughly 23 to 79. Prior anti-PD-1, anti-PD-L1 or anti-CTLA-4 therapy was permitted, and about two fifths of dose-escalation patients had received checkpoint inhibitors. What the authors observed across the whole study: Antigen specificity was not determined for the clonally expanded peripheral T cells. At doses of 0.1 to 3.0 mg/kg, clonal expansion of both CD4+ and CD8+ T cells in blood was seen between baseline and week 6. After ivuxolimab, expanded clones were on average more numerous among CD8+ T cells than among CD4+ T cells. Low levels of normalized T-cell clonal expansion were also seen in some patients who did not respond. In the 0.1-3.0 mg/kg groups, partial responders had among the lowest normalized peripheral clonal expansion, particularly in CD8+ T cells.

Genomic DNA was isolated from the sorted cells so that the TCRbeta CDR3 region could be sequenced. The immunoSEQ Assay was used for sequencing of TCRbeta CDR3 regions. TCRdb's version of the immuneACCESS table is confined to in-frame rearrangements and falls short of the full clone set. An unresolved V gene accounts for under half of the shortfall where checked; the remainder is of unknown origin. Here the sample has 10,000 to 15,000 clones; under 80% occur a single time. The ten largest clonotypes hold less than 30% of the sample. CDR1 and CDR2 (MNHEY, SMNVEV) derive from the germline V gene (reference sequence). The CDR3 spans 15 residues, from the cysteine through the phenylalanine. Kept here is only the CDR3 DNA, which spans 45 bases and is read in frame from base 1. A distance of 8 bases separates the germline ends of V and J, which lose 2 bases and 0 bases respectively. With respect to this clone: Its antigen is unknown. Base qualities are not provided; no much larger clone lies one nucleotide away.

Patients with a history of autoimmune disease or receiving systemic immunosuppression were excluded from the trial. In every dose cohort, peripheral blood was drawn for TCR sequencing at baseline, cycle 4 day 1, and cycle 7 day 1. The samples were taken from a phase I, first-in-human, multicenter, open-label dose-escalation trial of ivuxolimab. The trial enrolled adults with locally advanced or metastatic head and neck squamous cell, hepatocellular, melanoma or renal cell carcinoma. Before TCR sequencing, CD4+ T cells and CD8+ T cells were sorted from peripheral blood as separate populations. Here the sequenced sample was CD4+ or CD8+ T cells sorted from blood, taken in a trial of the OX40 agonist ivuxolimab. This sequence uses TRBV27 and TRBJ1-5; the D gene is unclear. This TCR derives from an adult with an advanced solid tumor such as melanoma, head and neck, liver or kidney cancer. The encoded CDR3 is CASSLKGFSNQPQHF. In nucleotides, the sequence is TGTGCCAGCAGTTTAAAAGGGTTTAGCAATCAGCCCCAGCATTTT.